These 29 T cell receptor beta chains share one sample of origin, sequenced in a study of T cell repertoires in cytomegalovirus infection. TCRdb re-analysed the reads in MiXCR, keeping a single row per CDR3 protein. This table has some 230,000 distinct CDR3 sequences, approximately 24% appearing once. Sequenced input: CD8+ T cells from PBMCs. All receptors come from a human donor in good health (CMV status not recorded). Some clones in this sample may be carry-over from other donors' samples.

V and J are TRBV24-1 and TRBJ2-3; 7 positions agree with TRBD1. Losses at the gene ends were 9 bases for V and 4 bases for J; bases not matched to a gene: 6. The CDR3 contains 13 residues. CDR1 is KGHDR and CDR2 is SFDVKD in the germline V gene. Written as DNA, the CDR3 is TGTGCCACCGGACAGGAAAGCTCAGATACGCAGTATTTT. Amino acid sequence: CATGQESSDTQYF.

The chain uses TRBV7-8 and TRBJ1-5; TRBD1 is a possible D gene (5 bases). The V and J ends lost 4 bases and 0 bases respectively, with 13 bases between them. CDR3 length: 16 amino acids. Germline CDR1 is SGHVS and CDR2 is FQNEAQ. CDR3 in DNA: TGTGCCAGCAGCTCGGGGGGTTTGTATAGCAATCAGCCCCAGCATTTT. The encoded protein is CASSSGGLYSNQPQHF.

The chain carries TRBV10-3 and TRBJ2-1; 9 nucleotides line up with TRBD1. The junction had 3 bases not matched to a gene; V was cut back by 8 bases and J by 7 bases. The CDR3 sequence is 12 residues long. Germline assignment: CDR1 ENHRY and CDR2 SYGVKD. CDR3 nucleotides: TGTGCCATCCGCGACAGGGGGAATGAGCAGTTCTTC. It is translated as CAIRDRGNEQFF.

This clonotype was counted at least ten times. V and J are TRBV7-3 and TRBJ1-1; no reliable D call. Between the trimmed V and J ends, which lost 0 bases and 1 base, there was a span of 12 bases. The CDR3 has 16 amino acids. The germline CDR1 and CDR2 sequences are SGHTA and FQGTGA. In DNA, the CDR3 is TGTGCCAGCAGCTTAACGCGAGGTGATGGGAACACTGAAGCTTTCTTT. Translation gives CASSLTRGDGNTEAFF.

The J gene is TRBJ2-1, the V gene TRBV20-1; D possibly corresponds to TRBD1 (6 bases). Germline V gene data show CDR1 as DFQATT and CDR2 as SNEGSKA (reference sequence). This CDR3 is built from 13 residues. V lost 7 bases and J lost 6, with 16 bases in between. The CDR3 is CSGVQGMGNEQFF. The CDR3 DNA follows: TGCAGTGGGGTACAGGGAATGGGCAATGAGCAGTTCTTC.

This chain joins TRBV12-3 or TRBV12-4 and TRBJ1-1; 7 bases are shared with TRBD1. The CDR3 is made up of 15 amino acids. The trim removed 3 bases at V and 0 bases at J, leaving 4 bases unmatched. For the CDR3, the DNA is TGTGCCAGCAGTTTGGCGGACAGGCTGAACACTGAAGCTTTCTTT. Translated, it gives CASSLADRLNTEAFF.

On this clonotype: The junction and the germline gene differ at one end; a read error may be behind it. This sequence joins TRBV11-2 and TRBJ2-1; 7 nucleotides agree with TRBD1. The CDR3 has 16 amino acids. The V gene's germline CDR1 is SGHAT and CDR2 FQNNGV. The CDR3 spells CASNLYPGQSLNEQFF. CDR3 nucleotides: TGTGCCAGCAACTTATACCCGGGACAGTCTCTGAATGAGCAGTTCTTC.

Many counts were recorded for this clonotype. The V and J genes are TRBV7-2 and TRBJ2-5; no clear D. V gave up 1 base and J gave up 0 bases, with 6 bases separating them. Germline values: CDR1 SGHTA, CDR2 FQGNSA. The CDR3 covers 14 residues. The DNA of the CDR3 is TGTGCCAGCAGCTTAGATCCGTACCAAGAGACCCAGTACTTC. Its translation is CASSLDPYQETQYF. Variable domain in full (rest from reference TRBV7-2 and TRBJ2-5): GAGVSQSPSNKVTEKGKDVELRCDPISGHTALYWYRQSLGQGLEFLIYFQGNSAPDKSGLPSDRFSAERTGGSVSTLTIQRTQQEDSAVYLCASSLDPYQETQYFGPGTRLLVL.

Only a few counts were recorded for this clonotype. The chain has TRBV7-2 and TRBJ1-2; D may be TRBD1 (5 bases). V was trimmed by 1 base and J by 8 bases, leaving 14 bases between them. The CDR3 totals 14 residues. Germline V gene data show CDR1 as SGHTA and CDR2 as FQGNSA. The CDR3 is CASSLVSLRDGYTF. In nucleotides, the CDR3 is TGTGCCAGCAGCTTAGTCAGTCTCAGGGACGGCTACACCTTC.

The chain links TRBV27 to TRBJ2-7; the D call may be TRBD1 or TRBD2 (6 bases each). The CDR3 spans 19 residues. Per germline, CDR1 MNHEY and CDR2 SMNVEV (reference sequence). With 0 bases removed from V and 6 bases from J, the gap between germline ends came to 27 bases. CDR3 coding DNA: TGTGCCAGCAGTTTATCTCCAACGACCGACGGGACACTGGGGGGCGAGCAGTACTTC. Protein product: CASSLSPTTDGTLGGEQYF.

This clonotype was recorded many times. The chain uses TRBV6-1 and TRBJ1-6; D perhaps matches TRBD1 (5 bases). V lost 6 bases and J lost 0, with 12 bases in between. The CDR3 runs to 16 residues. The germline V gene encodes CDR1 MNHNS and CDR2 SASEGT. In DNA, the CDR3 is TGTGCCAGCAGACCGCGACAGAGCTCCTATAATTCACCCCTCCACTTT. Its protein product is CASRPRQSSYNSPLHF.

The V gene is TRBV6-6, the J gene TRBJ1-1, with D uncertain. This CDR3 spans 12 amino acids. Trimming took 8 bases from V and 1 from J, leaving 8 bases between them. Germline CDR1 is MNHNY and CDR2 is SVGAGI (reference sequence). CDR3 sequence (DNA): TGTGCCAGCGACCCCTCGAACACTGAAGCTTTCTTT. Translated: CASDPSNTEAFF.

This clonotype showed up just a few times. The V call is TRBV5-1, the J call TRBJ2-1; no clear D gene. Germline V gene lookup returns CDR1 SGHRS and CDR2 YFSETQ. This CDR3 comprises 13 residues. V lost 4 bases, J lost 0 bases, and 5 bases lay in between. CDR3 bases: TGCGCCAGCAGCGACTTCTCCTACAATGAGCAGTTCTTC. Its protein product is CASSDFSYNEQFF.

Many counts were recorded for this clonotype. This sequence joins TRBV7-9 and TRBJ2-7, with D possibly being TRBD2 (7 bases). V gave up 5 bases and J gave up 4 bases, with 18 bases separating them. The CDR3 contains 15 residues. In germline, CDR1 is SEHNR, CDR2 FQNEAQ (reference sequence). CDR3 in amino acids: CASSPRVAGAYEQYF. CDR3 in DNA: TGTGCCAGCAGCCCCCGAGTTGCGGGGGCTTACGAGCAGTACTTC.

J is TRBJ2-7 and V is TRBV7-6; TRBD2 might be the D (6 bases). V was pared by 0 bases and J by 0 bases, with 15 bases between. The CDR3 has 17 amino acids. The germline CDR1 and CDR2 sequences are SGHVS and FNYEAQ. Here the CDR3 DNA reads TGTGCCAGCAGCTTAGCTGGAGGGACCAGGAGCTCCTACGAGCAGTACTTC. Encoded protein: CASSLAGGTRSSYEQYF.

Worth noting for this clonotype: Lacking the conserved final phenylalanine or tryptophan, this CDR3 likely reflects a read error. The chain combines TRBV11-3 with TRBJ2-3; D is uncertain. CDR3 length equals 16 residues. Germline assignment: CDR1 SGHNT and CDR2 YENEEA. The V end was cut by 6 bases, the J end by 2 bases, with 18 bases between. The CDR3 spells CASSPQWSRATDTQYL. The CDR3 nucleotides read TGTGCCAGCAGTCCGCAGTGGTCTAGAGCCACAGATACGCAGTATCTT.

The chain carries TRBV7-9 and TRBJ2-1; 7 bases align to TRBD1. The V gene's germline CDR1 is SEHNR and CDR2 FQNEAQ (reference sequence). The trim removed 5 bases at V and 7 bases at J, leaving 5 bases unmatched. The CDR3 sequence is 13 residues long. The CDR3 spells CASSRQGRNEQFF. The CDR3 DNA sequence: TGTGCCAGCAGCCGACAGGGCCGTAATGAGCAGTTCTTC.

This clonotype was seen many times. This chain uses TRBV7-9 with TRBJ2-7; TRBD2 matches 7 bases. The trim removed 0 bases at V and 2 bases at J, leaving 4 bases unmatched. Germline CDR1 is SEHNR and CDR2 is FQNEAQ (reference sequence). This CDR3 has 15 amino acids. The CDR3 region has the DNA TGTGCCAGCAGCTTAGCGGGGACTACGACCTACGAGCAGTACTTC. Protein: CASSLAGTTTYEQYF.

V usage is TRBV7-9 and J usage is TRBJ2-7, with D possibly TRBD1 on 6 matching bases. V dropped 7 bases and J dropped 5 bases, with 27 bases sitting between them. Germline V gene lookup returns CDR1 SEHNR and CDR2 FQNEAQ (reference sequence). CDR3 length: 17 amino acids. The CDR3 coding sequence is TGTGCCAGCACCTCTACTTCCACGGGCAGGGGAAGCAACGAGCAGTACTTC. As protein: CASTSTSTGRGSNEQYF.

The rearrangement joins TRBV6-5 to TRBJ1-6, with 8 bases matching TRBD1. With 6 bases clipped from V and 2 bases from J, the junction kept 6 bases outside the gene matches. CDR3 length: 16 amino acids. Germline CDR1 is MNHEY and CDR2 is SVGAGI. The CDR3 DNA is TGTGCCAGCAGCCTGGACAGGGCGCCCTATAATTCACCCCTCCACTTT. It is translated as CASSLDRAPYNSPLHF.

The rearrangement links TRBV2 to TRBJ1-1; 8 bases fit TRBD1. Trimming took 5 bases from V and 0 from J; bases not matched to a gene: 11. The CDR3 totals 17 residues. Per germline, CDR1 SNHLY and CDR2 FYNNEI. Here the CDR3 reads CASSLPSGTGMNTEAFF. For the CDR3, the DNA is TGTGCCAGCAGTTTACCCTCCGGGACAGGTATGAACACTGAAGCTTTCTTT.

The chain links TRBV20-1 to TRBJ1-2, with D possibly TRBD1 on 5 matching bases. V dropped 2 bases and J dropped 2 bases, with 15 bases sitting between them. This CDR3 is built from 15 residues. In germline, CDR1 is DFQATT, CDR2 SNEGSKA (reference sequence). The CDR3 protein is CSARPAGTPNYGYTF. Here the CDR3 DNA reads TGCAGTGCTAGACCAGCCGGGACCCCCAACTATGGCTACACCTTC.

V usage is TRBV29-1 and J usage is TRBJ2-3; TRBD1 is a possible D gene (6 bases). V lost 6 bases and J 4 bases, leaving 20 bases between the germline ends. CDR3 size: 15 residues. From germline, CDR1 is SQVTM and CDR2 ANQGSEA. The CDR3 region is CSVGRGQTGADTQYF. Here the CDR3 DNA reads TGCAGCGTGGGTCGCGGACAGACTGGCGCAGATACGCAGTATTTT.

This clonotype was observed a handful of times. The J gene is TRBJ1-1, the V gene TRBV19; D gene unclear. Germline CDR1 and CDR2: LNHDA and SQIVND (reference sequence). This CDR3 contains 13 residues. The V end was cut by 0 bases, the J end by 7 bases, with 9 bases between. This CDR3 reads CASSIEPGLEAFF. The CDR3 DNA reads TGTGCCAGTAGTATAGAACCCGGGCTTGAAGCTTTCTTT.

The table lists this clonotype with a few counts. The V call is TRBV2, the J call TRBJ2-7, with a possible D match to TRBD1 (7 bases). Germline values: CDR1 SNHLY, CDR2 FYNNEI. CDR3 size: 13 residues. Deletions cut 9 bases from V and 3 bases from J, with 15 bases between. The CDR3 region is CARSTGRNYEQYF. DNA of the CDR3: TGTGCCAGGTCGACAGGGAGGAACTACGAGCAGTACTTC.

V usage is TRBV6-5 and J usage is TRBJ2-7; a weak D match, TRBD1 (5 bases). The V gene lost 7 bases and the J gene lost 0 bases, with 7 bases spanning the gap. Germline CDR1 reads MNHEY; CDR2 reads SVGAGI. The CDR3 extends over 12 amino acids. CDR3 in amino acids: CASKDSSYEQYF. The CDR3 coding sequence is TGTGCCAGCAAAGACAGCTCCTACGAGCAGTACTTC.

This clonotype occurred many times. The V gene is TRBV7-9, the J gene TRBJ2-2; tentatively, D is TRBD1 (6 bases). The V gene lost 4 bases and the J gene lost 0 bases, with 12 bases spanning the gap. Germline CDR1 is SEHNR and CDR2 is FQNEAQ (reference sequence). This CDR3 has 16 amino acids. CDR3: CASSSWDKANTGELFF. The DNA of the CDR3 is TGTGCCAGCAGCTCCTGGGACAAAGCGAACACCGGGGAGCTGTTTTTT.

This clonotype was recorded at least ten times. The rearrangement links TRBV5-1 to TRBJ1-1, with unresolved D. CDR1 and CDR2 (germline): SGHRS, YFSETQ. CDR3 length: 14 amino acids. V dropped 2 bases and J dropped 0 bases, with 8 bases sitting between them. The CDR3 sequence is CASSLLGLNTEAFF. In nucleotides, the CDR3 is TGCGCCAGCAGCTTACTGGGCCTGAACACTGAAGCTTTCTTT.

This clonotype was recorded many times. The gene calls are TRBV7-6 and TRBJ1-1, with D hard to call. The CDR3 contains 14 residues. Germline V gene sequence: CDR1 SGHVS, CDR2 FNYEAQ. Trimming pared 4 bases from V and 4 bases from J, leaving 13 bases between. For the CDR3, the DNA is TGTGCCAGCAGCTCATCGCCCCGGGCCACTGAAGCTTTCTTT. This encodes CASSSSPRATEAFF.